What follows is one T cell receptor beta chain and its context. Original analysis: Estimated nucleated cell counts came from reference gene primer amplification. Here immunoSEQ multiplex PCR was the method, and the copy in TCRdb shows in-frame clones only, minus some. The V and J calls and the clone size are those of that table, but D and trimming were determined from the DNA. The sample carries 60,000 or so clones, roughly 85% recorded once. Trimming removed 4 bases at V and 1 base at J, with 10 bases between. The CDR3 extends over 15 amino acids. Germline CDR1 LNHDA, CDR2 SQIVND (reference sequence). The sample belongs to a study of blood T cell repertoires in COVID-19. Study-wide context: Acute-phase and convalescent COVID-19 samples originated in the United States, Italy and Spain. Nucleic acid was either cDNA or gDNA, and it came from T cells, B-cell-depleted T cells, or PBMCs.

The V and J genes are TRBV19 and TRBJ2-2; the D gene is possibly TRBD1 (5 bases). The sequenced material came from peripheral blood. The receptor's source is a human donor in a cohort sampled during active COVID-19. The CDR3 nucleotides read TGTGCCAGTAGTAGCCACGGACAGAACACCGGGGAGCTGTTTTTT. This translates into CASSSHGQNTGELFF.